The clone carrying this T cell receptor beta chain was seen only a few times. The antigen remains undetermined. CDR1 and CDR2 from the germline V gene are MDHEN and SYDVKM. Unmatched junction bases numbered 11, after V lost 2 bases and J lost 4 bases. The CDR3 contains 17 residues. The sample is drawn from a study of identical twins. Study-wide points: Twin sharing of out-of-frame TCR alpha was underestimated by models in monozygotic pairs. Among beta out-of-frame sequences, excess sharing between twins appeared weaker. Insertions were fewer in abundant cord blood beta clonotypes, whereas memory repertoires showed none of this pattern.

Template switching introduced a universal primer site, and the cDNA bore unique molecular identifiers. TCRdb passed the 5' RACE reads through MiXCR, listing each CDR3 protein once. The sample records approximately 1.8 million distinct CDR3 sequences, roughly a third being singletons. The receptor comes from a newborn girl in good health. Sequencing used cord blood. This chain connects TRBV28 to TRBJ2-7; 10 bases are a match to TRBD1. The CDR3 DNA reads as TGTGCCAGCAGTTTAGATCTTACCGGACAGGGGGGATACGAGCAGTACTTC. Its protein product is CASSLDLTGQGGYEQYF.